The next 10 T cell receptor beta chains were all read from a single sample in a study of cytomegalovirus exposure and HLA in healthy donors. The primer mix had 60 Vbeta and 13 Jbeta primers. Profiled with immunoSEQ multiplex PCR; TCRdb holds only in-frame clones, not every one. This table lists tens of thousands of clones. Sequencing was carried out using PBMCs. The source of these receptors is a woman in her thirties or forties in good health and CMV-seropositive.

The chain joins TRBV5-4 to TRBJ1-2, with no clear D. The germline gives CDR1 SGHNT, CDR2 YYREEE (reference sequence). The germline V and J ends were trimmed by 0 bases and 4 bases, with 13 bases remaining between them. The CDR3 covers 15 residues. The CDR3 here is CASSLGEILPYGYTF. CDR3 coding DNA: TGTGCCAGCAGCTTGGGTGAGATCTTACCCTATGGCTACACCTTC.

DNA of the CDR3: TGTGCCAGCTCTCATGGACAGTACCTCACCGGGGAGCTGTTTTTT. Translating gives CASSHGQYLTGELFF. This chain links TRBV18 with TRBJ2-2; D perhaps matches TRBD1 (6 bases). The CDR3 covers 15 residues. V lost 6 bases and J 4 bases, leaving 15 bases between the germline ends. Germline V gene sequence: CDR1 KGHSH, CDR2 LQKENI.

The chain employs TRBV9 and TRBJ2-3, with 10 bases aligning to TRBD2. V shed 0 bases and J 5 bases; nucleotides not matched to a gene: 0. The germline gives CDR1 SGDLS, CDR2 YYNGEE. This CDR3 has 14 amino acids. CDR3 loop: CASSVVAGGDTQYF. For the CDR3, the DNA is TGTGCCAGCAGCGTAGTAGCGGGAGGAGATACGCAGTATTTT.

This chain uses TRBV19 with TRBJ2-1; 13 bases are a match to TRBD2. This CDR3 comprises 18 residues. The V gene's germline CDR1 is LNHDA and CDR2 SQIVND (reference sequence). The V segment lost 7 bases and the J segment 3 bases; nucleotides outside the gene matches: 12. The chain's CDR3 is CASKSISGLAGVYNEQFF. The CDR3 nucleotides read TGTGCCAGTAAGTCTATCTCAGGACTAGCGGGAGTCTACAATGAGCAGTTCTTC.

The chain has TRBV7-9 and TRBJ2-7; D might be TRBD2 (6 bases). Germline-derived CDR1 and CDR2 are SEHNR and FQNEAQ (reference sequence). The germline V and J ends were trimmed by 0 bases and 5 bases, with 17 bases remaining between them. The length of the CDR3 is 16 residues. Written as DNA, the CDR3 is TGTGCCAGCAGCTTAGCGTCGACTAGTGCCCGGAACGAGCAGTACTTC. It encodes CASSLASTSARNEQYF.

The chain joins TRBV12-5 to TRBJ2-5; 8 positions agree with TRBD2. Unmatched junction bases numbered 4, after V lost 6 bases and J lost 4 bases. This CDR3 has 13 residues. The germline CDR1 and CDR2 sequences are LGHNT and FRNRAP. CDR3 region: CASGPRGGETQYF. In nucleotides, the CDR3 is TGTGCTAGTGGCCCCCGGGGGGGAGAGACCCAGTACTTC. Full variable domain (remainder filled in from reference TRBV12-5 and TRBJ2-5): DARVTQTPRHKVTEMGQEVTMRCQPILGHNTVFWYRQTMMQGLELLAYFRNRAPLDDSGMPKDRFSAEMPDATLATLKIQPSEPRDSAVYFCASGPRGGETQYFGPGTRLLVL.

The chain joins TRBV6-5 to TRBJ1-2; D unresolved. The CDR3 contains 12 residues. In germline, CDR1 is MNHEY, CDR2 SVGAGI. The germline V and J ends were trimmed by 2 bases and 3 bases, with 4 bases remaining between them. CDR3 in DNA: TGTGCCAGCAGTTACGGCCACTATGGCTACACCTTC. It is translated as CASSYGHYGYTF.

The chain is built from TRBV5-5 and TRBJ2-7; possibly TRBD2 for D (6 bases). V lost 5 bases to trimming and J lost 6 bases, with 18 bases between them. The CDR3 length is 14 residues. The germline V gene has CDR1 SGHKS and CDR2 YYEKEE (reference sequence). CDR3: CASRLLGGPTEQYF. CDR3 DNA: TGTGCCAGCAGGTTGCTGGGAGGCCCTACCGAGCAGTACTTC. The full variable domain, rest sourced from reference TRBV5-5 and TRBJ2-7, is DAGVTQSPTHLIKTRGQQVTLRCSPISGHKSVSWYQQVLGQGPQFIFQYYEKEERGRGNFPDRFSARQFPNYSSELNVNALLLGDSALYLCASRLLGGPTEQYFGPGTRLTVT.

The chain combines TRBV11-2 with TRBJ1-3; maybe TRBD1 (5 bases). CDR1 is SGHAT and CDR2 is FQNNGV in the germline V gene. The CDR3 covers 14 residues. V was shortened by 6 bases and J by 4 bases, with 13 bases between the two germline ends. The CDR3 DNA reads TGTGCCAGCAGGTTGTGGGGCGAAGGAAACACCATATATTTT. Its protein is CASRLWGEGNTIYF.

The chain has TRBV28 and TRBJ1-1; possible D gene TRBD1, 5 bases. The CDR3 runs 14 residues. The V end was cut by 6 bases, the J end by 7 bases, with 18 bases between. The V gene's germline CDR1 is MDHEN and CDR2 SYDVKM. The CDR3 sequence: CASSLLGGMGEAFF. The CDR3 nucleotides read TGTGCCAGCAGCCTCCTCGGGGGGATGGGTGAAGCTTTCTTT.